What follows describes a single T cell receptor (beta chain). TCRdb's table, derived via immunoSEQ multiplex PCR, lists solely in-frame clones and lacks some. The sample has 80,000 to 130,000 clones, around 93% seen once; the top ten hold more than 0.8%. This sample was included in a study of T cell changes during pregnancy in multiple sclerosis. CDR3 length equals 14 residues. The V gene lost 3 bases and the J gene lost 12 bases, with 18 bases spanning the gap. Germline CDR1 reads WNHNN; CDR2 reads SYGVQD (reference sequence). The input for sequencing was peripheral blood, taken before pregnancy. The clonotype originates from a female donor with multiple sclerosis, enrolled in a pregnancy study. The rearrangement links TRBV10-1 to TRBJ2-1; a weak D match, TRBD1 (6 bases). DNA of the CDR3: TGCGCCAGCAGTGAACCGGACAGCGCGTTTGGGCAGTTCTTC. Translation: CASSEPDSAFGQFF.